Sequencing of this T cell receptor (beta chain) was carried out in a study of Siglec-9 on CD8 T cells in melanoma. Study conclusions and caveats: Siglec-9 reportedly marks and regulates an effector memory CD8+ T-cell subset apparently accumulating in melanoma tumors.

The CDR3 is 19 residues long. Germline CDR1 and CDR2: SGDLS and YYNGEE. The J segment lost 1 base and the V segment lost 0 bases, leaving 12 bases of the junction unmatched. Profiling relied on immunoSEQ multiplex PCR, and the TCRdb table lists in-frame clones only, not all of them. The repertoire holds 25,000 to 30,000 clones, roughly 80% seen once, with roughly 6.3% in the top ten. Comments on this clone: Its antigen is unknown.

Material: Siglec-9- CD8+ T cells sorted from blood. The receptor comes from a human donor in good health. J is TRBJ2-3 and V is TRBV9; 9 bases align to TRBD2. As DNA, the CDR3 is TGTGCCAGCAGCGTAGACCTAGGCGGGGGGGCCTCCCGCACAGATACGCAGTATTTT. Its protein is CASSVDLGGGASRTDTQYF.